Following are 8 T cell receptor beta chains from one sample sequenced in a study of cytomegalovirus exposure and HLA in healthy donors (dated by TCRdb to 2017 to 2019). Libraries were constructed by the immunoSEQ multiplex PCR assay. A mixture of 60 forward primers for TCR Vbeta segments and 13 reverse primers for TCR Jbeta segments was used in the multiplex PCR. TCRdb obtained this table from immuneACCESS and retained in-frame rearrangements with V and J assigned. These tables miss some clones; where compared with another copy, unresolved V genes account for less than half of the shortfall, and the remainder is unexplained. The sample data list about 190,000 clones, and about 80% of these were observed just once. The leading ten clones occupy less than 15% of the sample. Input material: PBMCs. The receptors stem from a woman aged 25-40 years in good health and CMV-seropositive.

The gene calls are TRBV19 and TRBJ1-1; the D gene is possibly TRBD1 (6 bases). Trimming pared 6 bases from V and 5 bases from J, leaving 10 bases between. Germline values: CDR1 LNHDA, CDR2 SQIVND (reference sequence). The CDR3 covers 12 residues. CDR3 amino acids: CASRITGTEAFF. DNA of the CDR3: TGTGCCAGTAGGATAACAGGGACTGAAGCTTTCTTT.

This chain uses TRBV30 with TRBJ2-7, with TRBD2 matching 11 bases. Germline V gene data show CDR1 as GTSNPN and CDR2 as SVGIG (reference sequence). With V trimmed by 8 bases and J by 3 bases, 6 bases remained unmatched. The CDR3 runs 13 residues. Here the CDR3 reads CATGTSGNYEQYF. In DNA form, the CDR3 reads TGTGCCACAGGGACTAGCGGAAACTACGAGCAGTACTTC.

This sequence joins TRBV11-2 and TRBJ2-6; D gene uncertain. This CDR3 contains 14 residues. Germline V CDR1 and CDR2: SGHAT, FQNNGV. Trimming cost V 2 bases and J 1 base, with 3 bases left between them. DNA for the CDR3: TGTGCCAGCAGCTTACTATCTGGGGCCAACGTCCTGACTTTC. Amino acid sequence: CASSLLSGANVLTF.

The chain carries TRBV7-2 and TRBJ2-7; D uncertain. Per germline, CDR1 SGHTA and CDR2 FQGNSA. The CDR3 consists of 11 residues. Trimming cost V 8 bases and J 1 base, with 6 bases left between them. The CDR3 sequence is CASGGSYEQYF. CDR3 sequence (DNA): TGTGCCAGCGGCGGATCCTACGAGCAGTACTTC.

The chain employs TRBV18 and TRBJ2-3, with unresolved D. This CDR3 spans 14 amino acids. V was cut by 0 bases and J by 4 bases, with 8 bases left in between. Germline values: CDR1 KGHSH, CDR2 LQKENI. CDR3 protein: CASSPPGFADTQYF. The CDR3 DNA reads TGTGCCAGCTCACCACCCGGGTTTGCAGATACGCAGTATTTT.

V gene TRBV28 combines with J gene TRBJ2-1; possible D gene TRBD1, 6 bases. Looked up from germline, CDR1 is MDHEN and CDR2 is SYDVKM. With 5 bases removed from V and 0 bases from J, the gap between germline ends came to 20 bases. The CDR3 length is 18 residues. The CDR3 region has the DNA TGTGCCAGCAGTGAACACCGTGGAAGGGGGAGCTCCTACAATGAGCAGTTCTTC. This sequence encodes CASSEHRGRGSSYNEQFF.

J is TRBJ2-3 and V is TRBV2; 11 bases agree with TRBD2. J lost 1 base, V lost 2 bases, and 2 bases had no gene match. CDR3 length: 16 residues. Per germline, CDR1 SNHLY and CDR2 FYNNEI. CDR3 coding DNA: TGTGCCAGCAGTGAAAATAGCGGGGGGGGCACAGATACGCAGTATTTT. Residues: CASSENSGGGTDTQYF.

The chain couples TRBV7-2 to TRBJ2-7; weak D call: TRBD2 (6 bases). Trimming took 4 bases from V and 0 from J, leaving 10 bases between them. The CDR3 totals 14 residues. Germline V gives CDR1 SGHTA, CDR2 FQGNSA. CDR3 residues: CASSSTSYSYEQYF. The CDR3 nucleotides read TGTGCCAGCAGCTCAACTAGCTACTCCTACGAGCAGTACTTC.